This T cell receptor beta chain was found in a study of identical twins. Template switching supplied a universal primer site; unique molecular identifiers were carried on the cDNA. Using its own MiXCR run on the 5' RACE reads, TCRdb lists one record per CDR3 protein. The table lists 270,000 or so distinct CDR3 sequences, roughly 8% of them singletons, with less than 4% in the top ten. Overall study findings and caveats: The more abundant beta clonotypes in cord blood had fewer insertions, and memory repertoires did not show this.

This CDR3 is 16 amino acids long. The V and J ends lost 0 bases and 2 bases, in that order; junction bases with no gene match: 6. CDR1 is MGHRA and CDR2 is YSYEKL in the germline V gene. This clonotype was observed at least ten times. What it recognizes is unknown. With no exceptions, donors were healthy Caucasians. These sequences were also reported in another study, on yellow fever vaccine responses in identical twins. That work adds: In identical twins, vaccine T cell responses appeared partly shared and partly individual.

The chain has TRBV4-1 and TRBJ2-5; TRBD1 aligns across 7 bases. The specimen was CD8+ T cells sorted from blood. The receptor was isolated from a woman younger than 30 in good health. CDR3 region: CASSQDPGGSQETQYF. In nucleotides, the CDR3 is TGCGCCAGCAGCCAAGACCCAGGGGGTTCACAAGAGACCCAGTACTTC.